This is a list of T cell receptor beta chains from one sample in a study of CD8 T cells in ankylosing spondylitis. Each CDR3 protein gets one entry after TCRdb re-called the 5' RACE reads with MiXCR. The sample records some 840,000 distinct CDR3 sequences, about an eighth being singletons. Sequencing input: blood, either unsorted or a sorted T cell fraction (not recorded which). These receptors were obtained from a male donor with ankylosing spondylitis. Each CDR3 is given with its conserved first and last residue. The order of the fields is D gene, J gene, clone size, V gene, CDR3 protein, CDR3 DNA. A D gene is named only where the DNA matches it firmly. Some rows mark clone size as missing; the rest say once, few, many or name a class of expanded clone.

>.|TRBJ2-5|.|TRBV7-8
CASSLREWEETQYF
TGTGCCAGCAGCTTAAGAGAATGGGAGGAGACCCAGTACTTC
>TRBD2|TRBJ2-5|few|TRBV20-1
CSATLAGGYETQYF
TGCAGTGCTACTTTAGCGGGAGGGTATGAGACCCAGTACTTC
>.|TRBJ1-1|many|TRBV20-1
CSASGGGGNTEAFF
TGCAGTGCTAGTGGGGGTGGGGGAAACACTGAAGCTTTCTTT
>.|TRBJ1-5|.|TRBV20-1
CSARWGYSNQPQHF
TGCAGTGCTAGGTGGGGTTATAGCAATCAGCCCCAGCATTTT
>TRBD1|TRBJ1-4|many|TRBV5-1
CASSSDRGSEKLFF
TGCGCCAGCAGCTCCGACAGGGGTAGCGAAAAACTGTTTTTT
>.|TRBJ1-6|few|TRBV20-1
CSAGPPPFTYNSPLHF
TGCAGTGCTGGACCGCCACCGTTTACCTATAATTCACCCCTCCACTTT
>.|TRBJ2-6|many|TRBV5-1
CASSLVVGPGRNVLTF
TGCGCCAGCAGCTTGGTCGTAGGGCCAGGCCGAAACGTCCTGACTTTC
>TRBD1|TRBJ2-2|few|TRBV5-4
CASSTTGGPTGELFF
TGTGCCAGCAGCACGACAGGGGGCCCCACCGGGGAGCTGTTTTTT
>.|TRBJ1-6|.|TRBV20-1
CSAQKGYAHSPLHF
TGCAGTGCCCAAAAGGGTTATGCCCACTCACCCCTCCACTTT
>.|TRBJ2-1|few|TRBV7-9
CASSSWGSSYNEQFF
TGTGCCAGCAGCTCCTGGGGGAGCTCCTACAATGAGCAGTTCTTC
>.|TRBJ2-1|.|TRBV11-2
CASSWDPSSKEQFF
TGTGCCAGCAGCTGGGACCCCAGTTCCAAGGAGCAGTTCTTC
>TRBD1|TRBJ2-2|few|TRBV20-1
CSARGGTGGTGELFF
TGCAGTGCTAGAGGCGGGACAGGGGGTACCGGGGAGCTGTTTTTT
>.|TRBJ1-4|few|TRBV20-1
CSAGTTTNEKLFF
TGCAGTGCTGGGACAACAACTAATGAAAAACTGTTTTTT
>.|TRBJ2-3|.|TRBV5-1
CASSLRGEGTDTQYF
TGCGCCAGCAGCTTGAGGGGAGAAGGCACAGATACGCAGTATTTT
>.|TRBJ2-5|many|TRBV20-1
CSAREGLTETQYF
TGCAGTGCTAGAGAGGGTCTGACGGAGACCCAGTACTTC
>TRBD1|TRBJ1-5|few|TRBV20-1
CSAYRGADQPQHF
TGCAGTGCTTACAGGGGTGCGGATCAGCCCCAGCATTTT
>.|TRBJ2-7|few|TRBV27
CASATSHFSYEQYF
TGTGCCAGCGCAACTAGCCATTTTTCGTACGAGCAGTACTTC
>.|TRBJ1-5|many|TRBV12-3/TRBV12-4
CASRPRWPSIFGAAF
TGTGCCAGCAGGCCCCGTTGGCCCTCAATTTTTGGAGCTGCTTTT
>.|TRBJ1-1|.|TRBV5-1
CASSEGQRTEAFF
TGCGCCAGCAGCGAAGGACAGCGCACTGAAGCTTTCTTT
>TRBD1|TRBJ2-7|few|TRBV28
CASSPGQGPGEQYF
TGTGCCAGCAGTCCGGGACAGGGGCCGGGGGAGCAGTACTTC